Listed below are T cell receptor beta chains from one sample, sequenced in a study of T cells in Graves' hyperthyroidism and ophthalmopathy. One entry per CDR3 protein results from TCRdb running MiXCR on the multiplex PCR reads. The table lists 200,000 to 250,000 distinct CDR3 sequences, less than 20% of them singletons. Sequenced material: blood. Source of these receptors: a woman between 50 and 59 years old with Graves' hyperthyroidism. Both conserved end residues are trimmed from each CDR3. Each record gives: V gene, J gene, CDR3 protein.

v_gene: TRBV12-3/TRBV12-4; j_gene: TRBJ1-5; CDR3aa: ASRRTGVQPQH
v_gene: TRBV19; j_gene: TRBJ2-1; CDR3aa: ASINPGTSGSNEQF
v_gene: TRBV28; j_gene: TRBJ2-6; CDR3aa: ASSVTGTGVTGANVLT
v_gene: TRBV4-1; j_gene: TRBJ1-5; CDR3aa: ASSLLGGGSQPQH
v_gene: TRBV28; j_gene: TRBJ2-5; CDR3aa: ASSLGPLQGAIYQETQY
v_gene: TRBV5-1; j_gene: TRBJ1-2; CDR3aa: ASSSDLGTSYGYT
v_gene: TRBV6-1; j_gene: TRBJ1-1; CDR3aa: ASSEPGLNTEAF
v_gene: TRBV12-3/TRBV12-4; j_gene: TRBJ1-5; CDR3aa: ASSWTGNQPQH
v_gene: TRBV20-1; j_gene: TRBJ2-7; CDR3aa: SARQSGVGEQY
v_gene: TRBV19; j_gene: TRBJ1-5; CDR3aa: ASSMANQPQH
v_gene: TRBV20-1; j_gene: TRBJ2-1; CDR3aa: SAKGLAAYNEQF
v_gene: TRBV2; j_gene: TRBJ1-5; CDR3aa: ASKPSGPWQPQH
v_gene: TRBV11-2; j_gene: TRBJ2-1; CDR3aa: ASSKTSGRASGGKNEQF
v_gene: TRBV2; j_gene: TRBJ2-5; CDR3aa: ASSSYGRGRGQETQY
v_gene: TRBV12-3/TRBV12-4; j_gene: TRBJ1-5; CDR3aa: ASSSYRGPQH
v_gene: TRBV30; j_gene: TRBJ2-5; CDR3aa: ARALGETQY
v_gene: TRBV29-1; j_gene: TRBJ2-1; CDR3aa: SAGTSVYNEQF
v_gene: TRBV12-3/TRBV12-4; j_gene: TRBJ2-2; CDR3aa: ASLKGENTGELF
v_gene: TRBV7-9; j_gene: TRBJ2-7; CDR3aa: ASSFQAGAGYEQY
v_gene: TRBV12-3/TRBV12-4; j_gene: TRBJ2-5; CDR3aa: ASSRTSGSLATQY
v_gene: TRBV10-3; j_gene: TRBJ2-1; CDR3aa: AIREGAGSEQF
v_gene: TRBV18; j_gene: TRBJ2-2; CDR3aa: ASSSGQPNTGELF
v_gene: TRBV20-1; j_gene: TRBJ2-7; CDR3aa: SARVGVNEQY
v_gene: TRBV20-1; j_gene: TRBJ1-4; CDR3aa: SARARRSNEKLF
v_gene: TRBV12-3/TRBV12-4; j_gene: TRBJ1-1; CDR3aa: ASTTDWNTEAF
v_gene: TRBV7-8; j_gene: TRBJ1-2; CDR3aa: ASSYQQGQYYGYT
v_gene: TRBV7-8; j_gene: TRBJ1-2; CDR3aa: ASSRNRQPKTYGYT
v_gene: TRBV12-3/TRBV12-4; j_gene: TRBJ1-1; CDR3aa: ATLSPSSGAEAF
v_gene: TRBV18; j_gene: TRBJ1-1; CDR3aa: ASSPVFTGLNTEAF
v_gene: TRBV6-1; j_gene: TRBJ2-7; CDR3aa: ASTPRSKSYEQY
v_gene: TRBV7-3; j_gene: TRBJ2-2; CDR3aa: ASSLKTSLAGGPDGELF
v_gene: TRBV7-6; j_gene: TRBJ2-3; CDR3aa: ASSLRGATDTQY
v_gene: TRBV28; j_gene: TRBJ2-7; CDR3aa: ASRGPGLSYEQY
v_gene: TRBV7-3; j_gene: TRBJ2-1; CDR3aa: ASSLTGQGSNEQF
v_gene: TRBV10-3; j_gene: TRBJ2-7; CDR3aa: AISEVPGLASEQY
v_gene: TRBV3-1; j_gene: TRBJ2-1; CDR3aa: ASSNPLAGGNNEQF